Listed below are T cell receptor beta chains from one sample, sequenced in a study of blood T cell repertoires in COVID-19. Assay used: immunoSEQ multiplex PCR; TCRdb lists only in-frame clones, some missing. The table lists some 250,000 clones, about 68% of them singletons. The sequenced sample was peripheral blood. Source of these receptors: a woman of 80 years or more with acute or convalescent COVID-19. Both conserved end residues are part of each CDR3. A D gene is named only where the DNA matches it firmly. Size values are once, few and many counts, or a class for expanded clones, and some rows have none.

size: few; J: TRBJ1-1; V: TRBV6-5; D: .; DNA: TGTGCCAGCACTCCTCCTGGGAGAACTGAAGCTTTCTTT; CDR3: CASTPPGRTEAFF
size: .; J: TRBJ2-1; V: TRBV19; D: TRBD1; DNA: TGTGCCAGTAGTATGGGGACAGGGGTCGGCGAGCAGTTCTTC; CDR3: CASSMGTGVGEQFF
size: .; J: TRBJ2-2; V: TRBV5-5; D: .; DNA: TGTGCCAGCAGCTTGCGGCGGGACGTGGGAACCGGGGAGCTGTTTTTT; CDR3: CASSLRRDVGTGELFF
size: .; J: TRBJ2-1; V: TRBV4-1; D: .; DNA: TGCGCCAGCAGCCGAATCATCCTCCCAGGGTCAGGATACTACAATGAGCAGTTCTTC; CDR3: CASSRIILPGSGYYNEQFF
size: .; J: TRBJ1-2; V: TRBV19; D: TRBD1; DNA: TGTGCCAGCCAAAGACAGGGGTCAGGCTATGGCTACACCTTC; CDR3: CASQRQGSGYGYTF
size: .; J: TRBJ1-5; V: TRBV2; D: .; DNA: TGTGCCAGCAGTGAGGTGGGCGGGAAAATTAATCAGCCCCAGCATTTT; CDR3: CASSEVGGKINQPQHF
size: once; J: TRBJ1-4; V: TRBV6-1; D: .; DNA: TGTGCCAGCGGTCAAGTCAGGGAAAAACTGTTTTTT; CDR3: CASGQVREKLFF
size: .; J: TRBJ2-7; V: TRBV3-1/TRBV3-2; D: .; DNA: TGTGCCAGCAGCCAATTCGGGGGGCTCAACGAGCAGTACTTC; CDR3: CASSQFGGLNEQYF
size: .; J: TRBJ1-5; V: TRBV7-9; D: TRBD1; DNA: TGTGCCAGCAGCTTCCCTCGGACAGGAAGGATAGGGGGCAATCAGCCCCAGCATTTT; CDR3: CASSFPRTGRIGGNQPQHF
size: .; J: TRBJ1-2; V: TRBV5-1; D: TRBD1; DNA: TGCGCCAGCAGCGCTCGACAGGGCGCCTATGGCTACACCTTC; CDR3: CASSARQGAYGYTF
size: many; J: TRBJ1-6; V: TRBV9; D: TRBD1; DNA: TGTGCCAGCAGCCCGAGACAGGGGGCAAATTCACCCCTCCACTTT; CDR3: CASSPRQGANSPLHF
size: .; J: TRBJ2-1; V: TRBV15; D: TRBD2; DNA: TGTGCCACCAGCAACGGGAGGTCCTACAATGAGCAGTTCTTC; CDR3: CATSNGRSYNEQFF
size: .; J: TRBJ1-2; V: TRBV6-5; D: TRBD1; DNA: TGTGCCAGCAGTTACTGGGCAGGGGGCAGGAATGGCTACACCTTC; CDR3: CASSYWAGGRNGYTF
size: .; J: TRBJ1-1; V: TRBV6-5; D: TRBD1; DNA: TGTGCCAGCAGTTACTCTCCTTTGACAGGGGGGACTGAAGCTTTCTTT; CDR3: CASSYSPLTGGTEAFF
size: few; J: TRBJ2-2; V: TRBV19; D: TRBD2; DNA: TGTGCCAGTAACGGGGGGGTCTCGAACACCGGGGAGCTGTTTTTT; CDR3: CASNGGVSNTGELFF
size: .; J: TRBJ2-1; V: TRBV7-9; D: .; DNA: TGTGCCAGCACCGGCCAGGTGAGCTCCTACAATGAGCAGTTCTTC; CDR3: CASTGQVSSYNEQFF
size: .; J: TRBJ1-1; V: TRBV4-1; D: TRBD1; DNA: TGCGCCAGCAGCCTAGGTCGGGACAGGGTGGGCACTGAAGCTTTCTTT; CDR3: CASSLGRDRVGTEAFF
size: .; J: TRBJ1-2; V: TRBV19; D: TRBD1; DNA: TGTGCCAGTAGTCTGGGACAGCGGTTCGGCTACACCTTC; CDR3: CASSLGQRFGYTF
size: .; J: TRBJ2-6; V: TRBV6-4; D: TRBD2; DNA: TGTGCCAGCCGGACTAGGGATCTCTCCGGGGCCAACGTCCTGACTTTC; CDR3: CASRTRDLSGANVLTF
size: .; J: TRBJ2-7; V: TRBV5-1; D: .; DNA: TGCGCCAGCAGCCCTCGGGACATGTTCGAGCAGTACTTC; CDR3: CASSPRDMFEQYF
size: .; J: TRBJ1-1; V: TRBV2; D: .; DNA: TGTGCCAGCAGAGCCGAGACAGGTTTCACTGAAGCTTTCTTT; CDR3: CASRAETGFTEAFF
size: few; J: TRBJ2-1; V: TRBV3-1/TRBV3-2; D: .; DNA: TGTGCCAGCAGCCAAGCCGGGACTCAATACAATGAGCAGTTCTTC; CDR3: CASSQAGTQYNEQFF